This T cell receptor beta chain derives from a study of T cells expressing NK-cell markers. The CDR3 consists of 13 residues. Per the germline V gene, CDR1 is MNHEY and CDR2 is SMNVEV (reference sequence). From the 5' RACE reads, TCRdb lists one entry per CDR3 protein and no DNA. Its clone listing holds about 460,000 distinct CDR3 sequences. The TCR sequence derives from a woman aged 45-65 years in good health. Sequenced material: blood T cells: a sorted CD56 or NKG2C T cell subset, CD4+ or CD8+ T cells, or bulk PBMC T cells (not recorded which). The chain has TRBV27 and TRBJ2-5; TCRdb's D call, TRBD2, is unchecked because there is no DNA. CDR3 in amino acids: CASRDYTQETQYF.